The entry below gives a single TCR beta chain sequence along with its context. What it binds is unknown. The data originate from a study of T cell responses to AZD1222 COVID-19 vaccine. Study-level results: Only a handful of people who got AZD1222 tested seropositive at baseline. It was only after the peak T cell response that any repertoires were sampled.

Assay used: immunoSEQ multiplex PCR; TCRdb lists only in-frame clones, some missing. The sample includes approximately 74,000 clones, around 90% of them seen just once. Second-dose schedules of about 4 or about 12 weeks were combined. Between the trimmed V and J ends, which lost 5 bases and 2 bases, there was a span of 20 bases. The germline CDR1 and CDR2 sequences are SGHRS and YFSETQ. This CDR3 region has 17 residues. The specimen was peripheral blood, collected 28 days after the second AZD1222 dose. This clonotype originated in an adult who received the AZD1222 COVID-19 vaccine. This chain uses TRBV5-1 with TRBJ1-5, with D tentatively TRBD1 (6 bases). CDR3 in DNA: TGCGCCAGCAGTGCCGGCGGAGAGGGGGGGGGCAATCAGCCCCAGCATTTT. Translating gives CASSAGGEGGGNQPQHF.